The 7 T cell receptor beta chains given below trace back to one sample, sequenced in a study of blood T cells in healthy people across ages (dated by TCRdb to between 2014 and 2017). Library preparation was by 5' RACE. Sequencing instrument: Illumina HiSeq 2500. The second PCR ran for about 6 to 12 cycles and used a J-beta primer mix along with a sample-barcoded 5' primer. TCRdb handled the public reads itself, with Q25 trimming in fastp and clone calling in MiXCR, and kept productive beta chains. Every distinct CDR3 protein forms one entry, paired with its most common genes and DNA. In this sample the table shows roughly 800,000 distinct CDR3 sequences, about 25% of which occur a single time. Under 4% of the sample is held by the ten biggest clonotypes. This sample also belongs to another study, concerning T cells of mothers and their children.

The sample was blood. These receptors were taken from a boy under 18 in good health.

Regarding this clonotype: The CDR3 carries no conserved terminal phenylalanine or tryptophan, so it likely arises from a read error. This sequence joins TRBV9 and TRBJ2-3; D tentatively fits TRBD1 or TRBD2 (5 bases each). V was trimmed by 4 bases and J by 0 bases, leaving 15 bases between them. The CDR3 covers 16 residues. In germline, CDR1 is SGDLS, CDR2 YYNGEE. The CDR3 sequence: CASSSGTLTSTDTQYL. The CDR3 DNA is TGTGCCAGCAGCTCAGGGACCCTTACTAGCACAGATACGCAGTATCTT.

This clonotype has a handful of counts. The gene calls are TRBV20-1 and TRBJ1-6; TRBD1 matches at 7 bases. Germline-derived CDR1 and CDR2 are DFQATT and SNEGSKA (reference sequence). The junction had 6 bases not matched to a gene; V was cut back by 3 bases and J by 13 bases. CDR3 length: 12 amino acids. As DNA, the CDR3 is TGCAGTGCTAGGGACAGGTTGGACCCCCTCCACTTT. It codes for CSARDRLDPLHF.

This clonotype has just a few counts. The V gene is TRBV18, the J gene TRBJ2-7; 9 bases map to TRBD2. CDR3 size: 14 residues. CDR1 and CDR2 (germline): KGHSH, LQKENI. V dropped 6 bases and J dropped 5; count of bases not matched to a gene: 8. The CDR3 loop is CASSPGTSYHEQYF. The DNA for the CDR3 is TGTGCCAGCTCGCCCGGGACTAGCTACCACGAGCAGTACTTC.

The V and J genes are TRBV19 and TRBJ2-7, with 13 bases lining up with TRBD2. Germline V lookup: CDR1 LNHDA, CDR2 SQIVND (reference sequence). The CDR3 extends over 15 amino acids. Trimming cost V 5 bases and J 5 bases; bases outside gene matches: 6. The CDR3 loop is CASSPGTSGIDEQYF. The CDR3 DNA reads TGTGCCAGTAGTCCCGGGACTAGCGGGATTGACGAGCAGTACTTC.

The chain recombines TRBV29-1 with TRBJ1-1; 9 positions match TRBD1. CDR3 size: 13 residues. Germline trimming cut 4 bases from V and 5 bases from J; bases unmatched to any gene: 5. CDR1 and CDR2 (germline): SQVTM, ANQGSEA. The CDR3 region is CSVVGTGRTEAFF. The CDR3 DNA follows: TGCAGCGTTGTGGGGACAGGGAGGACTGAAGCTTTCTTT. Together with reference TRBV29-1 and TRBJ1-1, the CDR3 gives the full variable domain: SAVISQKPSRDICQRGTSLTIQCQVDSQVTMMFWYRQQPGQSLTLIATANQGSEATYESGFVIDKFPISRPNLTFSTLTVSNMSPEDSSIYLCSVVGTGRTEAFFGQGTRLTVV.

This clonotype was recorded many times. The chain recombines TRBV28 with TRBJ2-6; D remains ambiguous. This CDR3 comprises 15 residues. Trimming pared 4 bases from V and 0 bases from J, leaving 7 bases between. The germline V gene has CDR1 MDHEN and CDR2 SYDVKM. The CDR3 loop reads CASSSGSSGANVLTF. CDR3 bases: TGTGCCAGCAGTTCAGGATCCTCTGGGGCCAACGTCCTGACTTTC.

Comment on this clonotype: Sequence at one end of the junction differs from germline and may be a read error. The rearrangement uses TRBV9 and TRBJ2-5; D possibly corresponds to TRBD2 (6 bases). Germline V gene sequence: CDR1 SGDLS, CDR2 YYNGEE. The CDR3 consists of 15 residues. The CDR3: CACSVEREWGETQYF. In DNA form, the CDR3 reads TGTGCCTGCAGCGTAGAACGGGAGTGGGGAGAGACCCAGTACTTC.